Below are 6 T cell receptor beta chains sequenced from a single sample in a study of T-cell memory formation after mild COVID-19. TCRdb itself ran the 5' RACE reads through MiXCR, one entry per CDR3 protein. The sample consists of fewer than 90,000 distinct CDR3 sequences, roughly 13% of them appearing once. Sequenced material: PBMCs or a T cell subset sorted from them (not recorded which). The receptors originated from a man younger than 30 who had mild COVID-19 (a few samples of this study predate the infection). Cell type and time point are not known.

CDR3 coding DNA: TGTGCCAGCAGACCCGCCGGCGGGGCGTTGACAGATACGCAGTATTTT. Amino acids: CASRPAGGALTDTQYF. The rearrangement uses TRBV6-2 or TRBV6-3 and TRBJ2-3, with a possible D match to TRBD2 (6 bases). The CDR3 has 16 residues. From germline, CDR1 is MNHEY and CDR2 SVGEGT. Trimming removed 6 bases at V and 3 bases at J, with 19 bases between.

This clonotype came up a few times. The V gene is TRBV20-1, the J gene TRBJ1-6, with unresolved D. CDR1 DFQATT and CDR2 SNEGSKA come from the germline V gene (reference sequence). The V gene lost 6 bases and the J gene lost 9 bases, with 9 bases spanning the gap. This CDR3 comprises 11 residues. CDR3 amino acids: CSAGLASPLHF. The CDR3 DNA reads TGCAGTGCCGGGCTAGCTTCACCCCTCCACTTT.

This clonotype has a handful of counts. V and J are TRBV7-9 and TRBJ1-5; no firm D call. Germline V gives CDR1 SEHNR, CDR2 FQNEAQ (reference sequence). The CDR3 length is 14 residues. The ends were cut back, 5 bases at V and 7 bases at J, with 15 bases in the middle. CDR3 sequence reads: CASSPIGPPQPQHF. CDR3 nucleotides: TGTGCCAGCAGCCCCATTGGGCCCCCGCAGCCCCAGCATTTT.

This clonotype turned up a few times. The V and J genes are TRBV30 and TRBJ2-1; no definite D call. Trimming pared 4 bases from V and 9 bases from J, leaving 10 bases between. Looked up from germline, CDR1 is GTSNPN and CDR2 is SVGIG (reference sequence). The CDR3 has 11 amino acids. The CDR3 nucleotides read TGTGCCTGGATATTTTTGGCTGAGCAGTTCTTC. Translating gives CAWIFLAEQFF.

V and J are TRBV7-2 and TRBJ1-5, with D possibly matching TRBD1 (6 bases). V lost 2 bases and J 5 bases, leaving 10 bases between the germline ends. This CDR3 region has 14 residues. Germline values: CDR1 SGHTA, CDR2 FQGNSA. The CDR3 reads CASSLRDKDQPQHF. Here the CDR3 DNA reads TGTGCCAGCAGCTTAAGGGACAAGGATCAGCCCCAGCATTTT.

This chain links TRBV4-1 with TRBJ2-7; D is unresolved. V gave up 1 base and J gave up 1 base, with 14 bases separating them. The CDR3 runs to 16 residues. Germline CDR1 is MGHRA and CDR2 is YSYEKL. CDR3 loop: CASSQAFRLQSYEQYF. CDR3 sequence (DNA): TGCGCCAGCAGCCAAGCATTTAGACTTCAATCCTACGAGCAGTACTTC.